This T cell receptor (beta chain) originates from a study of response to subunit inactivated influenza vaccine. The study, taken as a whole, reports: Authors proposed each seasonal influenza vaccination draws in few new T cells.

To note about this clonotype: No antigen is known for it.

This CDR3 contains 16 residues. CDR1 and CDR2 (germline): SGHVS, FQNEAQ. J gave up 2 bases and V 1 base, and 5 bases lay outside the gene matches. TCRdb ran MiXCR on the RT-PCR reads and lists one entry per CDR3 protein. The data show 800,000 to 1,000,000 distinct CDR3 sequences, about 20% seen once. This clonotype was obtained from a man between 50 and 59 years old who received an inactivated influenza vaccine. Sequenced here: PBMCs from blood, sampled less than 6 days after vaccination. The J gene is TRBJ2-5, the V gene TRBV7-8, with 9 bases fitting TRBD1. CDR3 coding DNA: TGTGCCAGCAGCTTAGGACCGACAGGGGGACAAGAGACCCAGTACTTC. Protein product: CASSLGPTGGQETQYF.